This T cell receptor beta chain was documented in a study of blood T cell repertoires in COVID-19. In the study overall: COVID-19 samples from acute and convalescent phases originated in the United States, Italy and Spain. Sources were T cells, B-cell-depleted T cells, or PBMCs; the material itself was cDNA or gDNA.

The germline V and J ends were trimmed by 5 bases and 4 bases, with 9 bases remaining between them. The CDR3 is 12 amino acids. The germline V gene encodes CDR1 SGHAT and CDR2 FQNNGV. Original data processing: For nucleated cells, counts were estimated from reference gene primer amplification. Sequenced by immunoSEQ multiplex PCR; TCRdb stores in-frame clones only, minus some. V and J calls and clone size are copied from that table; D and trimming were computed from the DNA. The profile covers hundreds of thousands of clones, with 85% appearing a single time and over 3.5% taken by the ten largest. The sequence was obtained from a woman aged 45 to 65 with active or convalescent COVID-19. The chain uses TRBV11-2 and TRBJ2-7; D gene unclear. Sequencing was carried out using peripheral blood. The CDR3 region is CASSPLTYEQYF. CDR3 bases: TGTGCCAGCAGCCCCCTTACTTACGAGCAGTACTTC. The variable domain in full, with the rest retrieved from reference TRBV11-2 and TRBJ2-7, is EAGVAQSPRYKIIEKRQSVAFWCNPISGHATLYWYQQILGQGPKLLIQFQNNGVVDDSQLPKDRFSAERLKGVDSTLKIQPAKLEDSAVYLCASSPLTYEQYFGPGTRLTVT.